These 27 T cell receptor beta chains share one sample of origin, sequenced in a study of shared clonotypes between healthy human individuals. Clones were sequenced by immunoSEQ multiplex PCR, and TCRdb holds only the in-frame ones, with some missing. The sample lists 550,000 to 700,000 clones; about three quarters were seen once. The sequenced sample consisted of memory CD4+ T cells sorted from blood. The subset is: CD45RA-negative fraction. The receptors come from a woman aged 25 to 39 in good health.

This chain links TRBV11-2 with TRBJ2-7; D is perhaps TRBD2 (6 bases). Per the germline V gene, CDR1 is SGHAT and CDR2 is FQNNGV. V dropped 6 bases and J dropped 2 bases, with 14 bases sitting between them. CDR3 size: 14 residues. The DNA for the CDR3 is TGTGCCAGCAGTCCCTCGGCGGGGCCCTACGAGCAGTACTTC. It specifies CASSPSAGPYEQYF.

The chain couples TRBV5-1 to TRBJ2-3; D remains unclear. Trimming shortened V by 5 bases and J by 7 bases, and 11 bases separated the two germline ends. The germline V gene encodes CDR1 SGHRS and CDR2 YFSETQ. The CDR3 contains 12 residues. The CDR3 region is CASSLIGYTQYF. For the CDR3, the DNA is TGCGCCAGCAGTTTGATTGGATATACGCAGTATTTT.

The gene calls are TRBV2 and TRBJ1-5; 8 bases are shared with TRBD1. The ends lost 8 bases at V and 9 bases at J; junction bases unmatched: 12. CDR1 is SNHLY, CDR2 FYNNEI, per germline. CDR3 length: 14 residues. Here the CDR3 DNA reads TGTGCCAGCTCATTTGGACAGGGCACCAGGCCCCAGCATTTT. Protein: CASSFGQGTRPQHF.

The sample holds a few counts of this clone. The gene calls are TRBV19 and TRBJ2-2, with D tentatively TRBD1 (6 bases). Germline CDR1 LNHDA, CDR2 SQIVND (reference sequence). The CDR3 consists of 12 residues. CDR3 in amino acids: CATGKKAGELFF. Here the CDR3 DNA reads TGTGCAACAGGGAAAAAGGCCGGGGAGCTGTTTTTT.

The chain couples TRBV4-1 to TRBJ2-7, with 9 bases identical to TRBD1. Trimming at V came to 5 bases and at J to 5 bases, leaving 10 bases not matched to a gene. This CDR3 comprises 15 residues. The germline CDR1 and CDR2 sequences are MGHRA and YSYEKL. CDR3 nucleotides: TGCGCCAGCAGCTATAATAGGGACAGGGTTGACGAGCAGTACTTC. This sequence encodes CASSYNRDRVDEQYF.

The V and J genes are TRBV28 and TRBJ1-4; no clear D gene. The CDR3 covers 11 residues. V shed 4 bases and J shed 8 bases, with 5 bases lying between them. Germline assignment: CDR1 MDHEN and CDR2 SYDVKM. This CDR3 is CASSSTEKLFF. CDR3 DNA sequence: TGTGCCAGCAGTTCAACCGAAAAACTGTTTTTT.

This clone is a singleton in its sample. CDR3 nucleotide sequence: TGCGCCAGCAGCCAGAGGGCACGGGAGGACTACGAGCAGTACTTC. This encodes CASSQRAREDYEQYF. The V gene is TRBV4-1, the J gene TRBJ2-7, with TRBD2 matching 7 bases. The CDR3 covers 15 residues. With 3 bases clipped from V and 3 bases from J, the junction kept 8 bases outside the gene matches. CDR1 and CDR2 from the germline V gene are MGHRA and YSYEKL.

The chain employs TRBV28 and TRBJ2-2; D is ambiguous. Germline V CDR1 and CDR2: MDHEN, SYDVKM. The V end was cut by 7 bases, the J end by 5 bases, with 17 bases between. CDR3 size: 15 residues. CDR3 coding DNA: TGTGCCAGCACCTTATCCGGCAGTTCTACCGGGGAGCTGTTTTTT. Amino acids: CASTLSGSSTGELFF.

The sample holds many counts of this clone. At the DNA level, this CDR3 is encoded by other sequences in the same sample as well. This rearrangement joins TRBV6-5 to TRBJ2-7; tentative D call: TRBD1 (6 bases). Deletions cut 5 bases from V and 2 bases from J, with 13 bases between. The germline V gene has CDR1 MNHEY and CDR2 SVGAGI. The CDR3 sequence is 14 residues long. The CDR3 region is CASSPGVGTYEQYF. DNA of the CDR3: TGTGCCAGCAGTCCAGGGGTGGGGACCTACGAGCAGTACTTC.

This clone appeared a single time. The chain couples TRBV28 to TRBJ1-2; D uncertain. V lost 8 bases and J 8 bases, leaving 18 bases between the germline ends. Germline lookup yields CDR1 MDHEN and CDR2 SYDVKM. This CDR3 spans 13 amino acids. The CDR3 reads CASQFIRGDGYTF. DNA for the CDR3: TGTGCCAGCCAGTTCATAAGAGGCGACGGCTACACCTTC.

This clone has a handful of counts. V is TRBV5-8 and J is TRBJ2-3; 8 bases align to TRBD2. Per the germline V gene, CDR1 is SGHTS and CDR2 is YDEGEE. The CDR3 extends over 17 amino acids. V shed 9 bases, J shed 2 bases, and the junction held 17 bases outside the gene matches. CDR3 nucleotides: TGTGCCACCCTAGCCTTCTGGGCGGGAGGCCCCACAGATACGCAGTATTTT. Residues: CATLAFWAGGPTDTQYF.

J is TRBJ2-7 and V is TRBV2; tentative D call: TRBD2 (6 bases). Between the trimmed V and J ends, which lost 0 bases and 0 bases, there was a span of 12 bases. Germline CDR1 is SNHLY and CDR2 is FYNNEI. CDR3 length: 16 residues. CDR3 region: CASSEASGISSYEQYF. The CDR3 DNA is TGTGCCAGCAGTGAAGCTAGCGGTATCTCCTCCTACGAGCAGTACTTC.

The chain carries TRBV11-2 and TRBJ2-2; D is unresolved. The germline V gene encodes CDR1 SGHAT and CDR2 FQNNGV. The CDR3 is made up of 14 amino acids. With 2 bases removed from V and 5 bases from J, the gap between germline ends came to 9 bases. CDR3 bases: TGTGCCAGCAGCTTACAGGCTTTTACCGGGGAGCTGTTTTTT. It specifies CASSLQAFTGELFF.

This sequence joins TRBV2 and TRBJ2-3; TRBD1 aligns across 7 bases. The CDR3 length is 14 residues. Germline CDR1 SNHLY, CDR2 FYNNEI. The ends lost 7 bases at V and 0 bases at J; junction bases unmatched: 4. The CDR3 reads CASKTGISTDTQYF. CDR3 coding DNA: TGTGCCAGCAAGACAGGGATAAGCACAGATACGCAGTATTTT.

This clone was observed a few times. The chain employs TRBV28 and TRBJ2-2, with D hard to call. CDR1 is MDHEN, CDR2 SYDVKM, per germline. Trimming cost V 1 base and J 8 bases, with 14 bases left between them. The CDR3 runs 15 residues. CDR3 nucleotides: TGTGCCAGCAGTTTATATGCCAGCGCAAGGGGGGAGCTGTTTTTT. Its translation is CASSLYASARGELFF.

The chain uses TRBV18 and TRBJ1-2; D gene uncertain. V lost 0 bases, J lost 3 bases, and 11 bases lay in between. Germline loops: CDR1 KGHSH, CDR2 LQKENI. The CDR3 runs to 15 residues. The CDR3 sequence: CASSPPKGPHYGYTF. The DNA of the CDR3 is TGTGCCAGCTCACCACCGAAAGGGCCCCACTATGGCTACACCTTC.

As for this clone: Other DNA sequences from this sample encode an identical CDR3 as well. The chain combines TRBV18 with TRBJ1-1, with D hard to call. Germline values: CDR1 KGHSH, CDR2 LQKENI. Trimming left V 0 bases short and J 0 bases short, with 5 bases between. The CDR3 loop spans 14 amino acids. This CDR3 is CASSPPSVNTEAFF. DNA for the CDR3: TGTGCCAGCTCACCACCATCCGTGAACACTGAAGCTTTCTTT.

This clone was seen only a few times. The limits of the CDR3 on the DNA are not certain, so only TCRdb's listed CDR3 is given. The chain is built from TRBV5-1 and TRBJ2-1. The CDR3 is 14 residues long, counting both termini. CDR1 SGHRS and CDR2 YFSETQ come from the germline V gene. The CDR3 sequence: CASSVGPGHNEQFF.

V is TRBV29-1 and J is TRBJ1-6; D is unclear. Germline CDR1 and CDR2: SQVTM and ANQGSEA. The CDR3 contains 13 residues. V lost 7 bases and J 7 bases, leaving 14 bases between the germline ends. CDR3 in amino acids: CSGGEGGNSPLHF. CDR3 DNA: TGCAGCGGCGGTGAGGGAGGCAATTCACCCCTCCACTTT.

J is TRBJ2-5 and V is TRBV25-1; maybe TRBD2 (5 bases). The length of the CDR3 is 15 residues. Trimming pared 7 bases from V and 4 bases from J, leaving 19 bases between. Per germline, CDR1 MGHDK and CDR2 SYGVNS. Written as DNA, the CDR3 is TGTGCCAGCACCTCCCCCCGAGGGTCGGGAGAGACCCAGTACTTC. It encodes CASTSPRGSGETQYF. The full variable domain, completed using reference TRBV25-1 and TRBJ2-5, is EADIYQTPRYLVIGTGKKITLECSQTMGHDKMYWYQQDPGMELHLIHYSYGVNSTEKGDLSSESTVSRIRTEHFPLTLESARPSHTSQYLCASTSPRGSGETQYFGPGTRLLVL.

J is TRBJ2-3 and V is TRBV25-1; TRBD2 matches at 12 bases. The length of the CDR3 is 15 residues. Germline-derived CDR1 and CDR2 are MGHDK and SYGVNS. V shed 10 bases and J 4 bases; nucleotides not matched to a gene: 9. CDR3 residues: CATMTSGRVSDTQYF. The CDR3 DNA sequence: TGTGCCACCATGACTAGCGGGAGAGTCTCAGATACGCAGTATTTT. The variable domain in full, completed from reference TRBV25-1 and TRBJ2-3, reads EADIYQTPRYLVIGTGKKITLECSQTMGHDKMYWYQQDPGMELHLIHYSYGVNSTEKGDLSSESTVSRIRTEHFPLTLESARPSHTSQYLCATMTSGRVSDTQYFGPGTRLTVL.

This clone came up a few times. J is TRBJ1-2 and V is TRBV15; D gene uncertain. This CDR3 spans 12 amino acids. Per germline, CDR1 LNHNV and CDR2 YYDKDF (reference sequence). Trimming cost V 3 bases and J 3 bases, with 5 bases left between them. CDR3 nucleotides: TGTGCCACCAGCAGGGACCACTATGGCTACACCTTC. The encoded protein is CATSRDHYGYTF.

This clone was detected once. The chain carries TRBV29-1 and TRBJ2-3; 7 bases align to TRBD1. The junction had 6 bases not matched to a gene; V was cut back by 6 bases and J by 0 bases. Per germline, CDR1 SQVTM and CDR2 ANQGSEA. The CDR3 totals 14 residues. The CDR3 spells CSVLDRASTDTQYF. Written as DNA, the CDR3 is TGCAGCGTCCTTGACAGGGCTAGCACAGATACGCAGTATTTT.

The V gene is TRBV6-6, the J gene TRBJ2-5; D ambiguous. This CDR3 region has 15 residues. Trimming pared 6 bases from V and 1 base from J, leaving 15 bases between. Germline CDR1 MNHNY, CDR2 SVGAGI (reference sequence). CDR3 sequence reads: CASRQVDNLQETQYF. CDR3 nucleotides: TGTGCCAGCAGACAAGTTGACAACCTCCAAGAGACCCAGTACTTC.

As concerns this clone: This specimen includes other DNA sequences encoding the same CDR3. V is TRBV25-1 and J is TRBJ2-2; D is ambiguous. This CDR3 contains 14 residues. Germline CDR1 is MGHDK and CDR2 is SYGVNS. The germline V and J ends were trimmed by 4 bases and 4 bases, with 10 bases remaining between them. The CDR3 loop is CASSARTGTGELFF. The CDR3 nucleotides read TGTGCCAGCAGTGCCCGGACGGGCACCGGGGAGCTGTTTTTT.

This clone turned up a few times. Other nucleotide sequences from this sample produce the same CDR3. The chain employs TRBV15 and TRBJ2-3; no clear D. V was shortened by 0 bases and J by 6 bases, with 4 bases between the two germline ends. Germline V CDR1 and CDR2: LNHNV, YYDKDF (reference sequence). The CDR3 loop spans 12 amino acids. The CDR3 is CATSRDLDTQYF. CDR3 bases: TGTGCCACCAGCAGAGATCTGGATACGCAGTATTTT.

The chain uses TRBV19 and TRBJ1-5, with D hard to call. CDR3 length equals 14 residues. V was shortened by 3 bases and J by 9 bases, with 15 bases between the two germline ends. Per germline, CDR1 LNHDA and CDR2 SQIVND (reference sequence). CDR3 in DNA: TGTGCCAGTAGTATCTCCCTGGCGATCGGGCCCCAGCATTTT. It encodes CASSISLAIGPQHF.